Shown below are 22 T cell receptor beta chains from a single sample sequenced in a study of cytomegalovirus exposure and HLA in healthy donors (dated by TCRdb to about 2017). Library method: the immunoSEQ multiplex PCR assay. For the multiplex PCR, a mixture combining 60 forward primers for TCR Vbeta segments and 13 reverse primers for TCR Jbeta segments was used. TCRdb re-hosts the immuneACCESS table, in-frame sequences only. Its copies lack some clones; in the studies checked, an unresolved V gene accounts for under half of them, and the cause for the rest is not known. In all, the sample holds about 82,000 clones, and over 65% of those were seen once. Of the sample, about 3.5% is held by the ten largest clones. The source material was PBMCs. The receptor source for this set is a man aged 45-60 years in good health and CMV-seronegative.

The chain couples TRBV5-5 to TRBJ1-1, with TRBD1 identical over 7 bases. Germline loops: CDR1 SGHKS, CDR2 YYEKEE (reference sequence). The CDR3 spans 14 residues. The V segment lost 5 bases and the J segment 2 bases; nucleotides outside the gene matches: 6. CDR3 nucleotide sequence: TGTGCCAGCAGTTTTCACAGGGGAAACACTGAAGCTTTCTTT. Its translation is CASSFHRGNTEAFF.

CDR3 bases: TGTGCCAGCAGCTTAGAATCAGGGATTGGGGAGCAGTTCTTC. The encoded protein is CASSLESGIGEQFF. The chain is built from TRBV11-2 and TRBJ2-1; tentative D call: TRBD1 (5 bases). Germline-derived CDR1 and CDR2 are SGHAT and FQNNGV. The V gene lost 0 bases and the J gene lost 10 bases, with 13 bases spanning the gap. The CDR3 extends over 14 amino acids.

V gene TRBV18 combines with J gene TRBJ2-2; TRBD1 is a possible D gene (5 bases). Trimming pared 6 bases from V and 4 bases from J, leaving 15 bases between. Germline V lookup: CDR1 KGHSH, CDR2 LQKENI. The CDR3 is made up of 15 amino acids. The CDR3 nucleotides are TGTGCCAGCTCCCAAGACCAGACAGCCACCGGGGAGCTGTTTTTT. It specifies CASSQDQTATGELFF.

The chain is built from TRBV6-5 and TRBJ1-1, with no clear D. This CDR3 is 13 amino acids long. Germline values: CDR1 MNHEY, CDR2 SVGAGI. Trimming cost V 7 bases and J 3 bases, with 12 bases left between them. In DNA, the CDR3 is TGTGCCAGCACCGAGGGAGGCTACACTGAAGCTTTCTTT. Residues: CASTEGGYTEAFF.

This clone came up once. The V call is TRBV13, the J call TRBJ2-7, with D hard to call. The CDR3 is 13 residues long. Germline V gives CDR1 PRHDT, CDR2 FYEKMQ (reference sequence). Trimming cost V 7 bases and J 0 bases, with 10 bases left between them. The CDR3 region is CASTLESSYEQYF. In DNA, the CDR3 is TGTGCCAGCACCCTGGAGAGCTCCTACGAGCAGTACTTC.

The rearrangement links TRBV23-1 to TRBJ2-5; perhaps TRBD1 as D (6 bases). TRBV23-1 is known as an ORF, though its function is uncertain. Trimming took 8 bases from V and 0 from J, leaving 28 bases between them. The CDR3 length is 19 residues. The CDR3 protein is CASESPGTLKTPYQETQYF. CDR3 DNA sequence: TGCGCCAGCGAATCCCCCGGGACACTAAAAACACCGTACCAAGAGACCCAGTACTTC.

The gene calls are TRBV19 and TRBJ1-6, with 7 bases identical to TRBD1. The CDR3 runs to 16 residues. Germline CDR1 is LNHDA and CDR2 is SQIVND (reference sequence). V was clipped by 4 bases and J by 8 bases; unmatched bases: 11. The CDR3 DNA reads TGTGCCAGTAGTAGGACACGGACAGGTTTTTATTCACCCCTCCACTTT. Its translation: CASSRTRTGFYSPLHF.

This rearrangement joins TRBV18 to TRBJ1-2; TRBD1 is a possible D gene (5 bases). The V end was cut by 3 bases, the J end by 2 bases, with 19 bases between. The CDR3 has 17 residues. Germline V CDR1 and CDR2: KGHSH, LQKENI. DNA for the CDR3: TGTGCCAGCTCACCTCCACCTACTTGGACACAGAACTATGGCTACACCTTC. As protein: CASSPPPTWTQNYGYTF. The whole variable domain, filled in from reference TRBV18 and TRBJ1-2, reads NAGVMQNPRHLVRRRGQEARLRCSPMKGHSHVYWYRQLPEEGLKFMVYLQKENIIDESGMPKERFSAEFPKEGPSILRIQQVVRGDSAAYFCASSPPPTWTQNYGYTFGSGTRLTVV.

This clone was seen many times. The J gene is TRBJ2-7, the V gene TRBV21-1; TRBD1, the table's D call, was not compared with the DNA. TRBV21-1 is noted as a pseudogene. This CDR3 has 14 residues. DNA of the CDR3: TGTGCCAGCAGACCTACTACAGGGGGCTACGAGCAGTACTTC. Amino acid sequence: CASRPTTGGYEQYF.

This clone has a handful of counts. The CDR3 bases are TGTGCCAGCTCACCACCGGGCAGGGCCCACGAGCAGTACTTC. It is translated as CASSPPGRAHEQYF. The J gene is TRBJ2-7, the V gene TRBV18, with D possibly matching TRBD1 (5 bases). The CDR3 loop spans 14 amino acids. CDR1 is KGHSH, CDR2 LQKENI, per germline. V was cut by 0 bases and J by 5 bases, with 11 bases left in between.

This sequence joins TRBV7-2 and TRBJ1-1; D is uncertain. In germline, CDR1 is SGHTA, CDR2 FQGNSA. The V end was cut by 5 bases, the J end by 5 bases, with 9 bases between. The CDR3 length is 12 residues. DNA of the CDR3: TGTGCCAGCAGCCCCTCAGGAACTGAAGCTTTCTTT. Translated: CASSPSGTEAFF.

The chain joins TRBV5-1 to TRBJ2-5; a possible D gene is TRBD2 (5 bases). The germline V gene has CDR1 SGHRS and CDR2 YFSETQ. Deletions cut 0 bases from V and 4 bases from J, with 13 bases between. This CDR3 comprises 15 residues. In nucleotides, the CDR3 is TGCGCCAGCAGCTTGGCCCGGGGAACGGGAGAGACCCAGTACTTC. Protein: CASSLARGTGETQYF.

The rearrangement uses TRBV4-2 and TRBJ1-2; possibly TRBD1 for D (6 bases). The germline V gene has CDR1 LGHNA and CDR2 YNFKEQ. V was pared by 3 bases and J by 4 bases, with 15 bases between. The CDR3 contains 15 residues. The CDR3 is CASSQARQVPYGYTF. The CDR3 bases are TGTGCCAGCAGCCAGGCTCGACAGGTCCCCTATGGCTACACCTTC.

The chain has TRBV18 and TRBJ1-2; the match to TRBD1 covers 8 bases. This CDR3 comprises 12 residues. CDR1 is KGHSH and CDR2 is LQKENI in the germline V gene. V lost 3 bases, J lost 8 bases, and 2 bases stayed unmatched. Here the CDR3 DNA reads TGTGCCAGCTCACCTGGACAGGGAGGCTACACCTTC. This encodes CASSPGQGGYTF.

The J gene is TRBJ2-5, the V gene TRBV18; D is possibly TRBD2 (5 bases). The end of the DNA fits TRBJ2-7 better, so the J call may be wrong. The CDR3 is made up of 13 amino acids. Germline V gene sequence: CDR1 KGHSH, CDR2 LQKENI. The CDR3 here is CASSPRGFYEQYF. Written as DNA, the CDR3 is TGTGCCAGCTCACCACGCGGGTTCTACGAGCAGTACTTC.

V is TRBV28 and J is TRBJ1-5; a weak D match, TRBD1 (6 bases). Germline V gives CDR1 MDHEN, CDR2 SYDVKM. This CDR3 is 14 amino acids long. Between the trimmed V and J ends, which lost 4 bases and 7 bases, there was a span of 14 bases. The CDR3 DNA reads as TGTGCCAGCAGTTCGTCAGGGGTCAAACAGCCCCAGCATTTT. Protein product: CASSSSGVKQPQHF.

The rearrangement uses TRBV2 and TRBJ1-1, with 8 bases that match TRBD1. Germline values: CDR1 SNHLY, CDR2 FYNNEI. CDR3 length equals 15 residues. Losses at the gene ends were 8 bases for V and 4 bases for J; bases not matched to a gene: 12. CDR3 bases: TGTGCCAGCGGTAGGGGCAGGGGGCCCGGCACTGAAGCTTTCTTT. This encodes CASGRGRGPGTEAFF.

This clone showed up just a few times. This rearrangement joins TRBV4-2 to TRBJ1-5, with 8 bases aligning to TRBD1. Germline trimming cut 2 bases from V and 5 bases from J; bases unmatched to any gene: 8. CDR3 length: 16 amino acids. Germline V gene sequence: CDR1 LGHNA, CDR2 YNFKEQ. The DNA of the CDR3 is TGTGCCAGCAGCCAAAAACAGGACAGGGCTCATCAGCCCCAGCATTTT. As protein: CASSQKQDRAHQPQHF.

About this clone itself: The identical CDR3 is also encoded by other nucleotide sequences in the sample. The chain has TRBV28 and TRBJ1-6; D is uncertain. The CDR3 has 14 amino acids. V was cut by 3 bases and J by 3 bases, with 6 bases left in between. Germline V gene lookup returns CDR1 MDHEN and CDR2 SYDVKM. In DNA form, the CDR3 reads TGTGCCAGCAGTTTTACAGACTATAATTCACCCCTCCACTTT. This gives the protein CASSFTDYNSPLHF. The variable domain in full, completed from reference TRBV28 and TRBJ1-6, reads DVKVTQSSRYLVKRTGEKVFLECVQDMDHENMFWYRQDPGLGLRLIYFSYDVKMKEKGDIPEGYSVSREKKERFSLILESASTNQTSMYLCASSFTDYNSPLHFGNGTRLTVT.

V is TRBV28 and J is TRBJ1-2, with a weak D call TRBD1 (5 bases). From germline, CDR1 is MDHEN and CDR2 SYDVKM. Trimming removed 6 bases at V and 5 bases at J, with 13 bases between. The length of the CDR3 is 13 residues. The CDR3 reads CASRLTELYGYTF. DNA for the CDR3: TGTGCCAGCAGGTTGACAGAGCTGTATGGCTACACCTTC.

Points on this clone: The final CDR3 position lacks the conserved phenylalanine or tryptophan, pointing to a likely read error. This chain links TRBV5-8 with TRBJ1-5; no reliable D call. CDR1 is SGHTS, CDR2 YDEGEE, per germline. V lost 3 bases to trimming and J lost 7 bases, with 20 bases between them. The CDR3 consists of 16 residues. The CDR3 sequence is CASSYLLRSQGQPQHL. The CDR3 bases are TGTGCCAGCAGCTACCTCCTTAGGAGCCAAGGACAGCCCCAGCATCTT.

The CDR3 loop is CASSLPPGKLFF. The CDR3 DNA reads as TGTGCCAGCAGTCTCCCCCCAGGAAAACTGTTTTTT. J is TRBJ1-4 and V is TRBV25-1; no reliable D call. CDR3 size: 12 residues. With 5 bases removed from V and 10 bases from J, the gap between germline ends came to 11 bases. Germline-derived CDR1 and CDR2 are MGHDK and SYGVNS.